These 12 T cell receptor beta chains were sequenced from one sample in a study of identical twins. In TCRdb, the 5' RACE reads were re-called with MiXCR into one record per CDR3 protein. This sample has approximately 240,000 distinct CDR3 sequences, with over 12% found just once. The sequenced sample was memory (CD45RO+) T cells sorted from blood. Receptors originate from a woman aged 18-29 years in good health.

This clonotype was observed a few times. This CDR3 reads CASRTSGIYNEQFF. The CDR3 DNA is TGTGCCAGCAGGACTAGCGGGATATACAATGAGCAGTTCTTC. The chain joins TRBV6-1 to TRBJ2-1; 11 positions agree with TRBD2. Germline CDR1 MNHNS, CDR2 SASEGT. J gave up 4 bases and V 6 bases, and 2 bases lay outside the gene matches. This CDR3 spans 14 amino acids.

This clonotype showed up just a few times. The chain links TRBV12-3 or TRBV12-4 to TRBJ2-5, with 10 bases matching TRBD1. This CDR3 is built from 15 residues. The J segment lost 5 bases and the V segment lost 6 bases, leaving 9 bases of the junction unmatched. CDR3 sequence (DNA): TGTGCCAGCAGCCAGGGACAGGGGATGGGGGAGACCCAGTACTTC. Translation: CASSQGQGMGETQYF.

The sample holds many counts of this clonotype. This rearrangement joins TRBV12-3 or TRBV12-4 to TRBJ1-4; 10 bases are shared with TRBD1. This CDR3 region has 13 residues. V lost 7 bases to trimming and J lost 11 bases; unmatched junction nucleotides: 7. The CDR3 loop is CASIGTGEGKLFF. CDR3 DNA sequence: TGTGCCAGCATCGGGACAGGGGAGGGTAAACTGTTTTTT.

This clonotype was observed at least ten times. This rearrangement joins TRBV11-3 to TRBJ1-2; D unresolved. Germline CDR1 is SGHNT and CDR2 is YENEEA. Trimming cost V 1 base and J 8 bases, with 11 bases left between them. The CDR3 spans 13 residues. CDR3 DNA: TGTGCCAGCAGCTTAGGCCCCTCTAGGGGCTACACCTTC. Translating gives CASSLGPSRGYTF.

In this sample, this clonotype turned up a few times. V gene TRBV29-1 combines with J gene TRBJ1-4; no reliable D call. Germline V gene data show CDR1 as SQVTM and CDR2 as ANQGSEA. V was shortened by 7 bases and J by 5 bases, with 11 bases between the two germline ends. The length of the CDR3 is 12 residues. Here the CDR3 reads CSAGLLNEKLFF. In DNA, the CDR3 is TGCAGCGCCGGGTTATTAAATGAAAAACTGTTTTTT.

The V call is TRBV2, the J call TRBJ1-1; TRBD1 matches at 8 bases. CDR1 SNHLY and CDR2 FYNNEI come from the germline V gene. There are 15 residues in the CDR3. The ends lost 2 bases at V and 2 bases at J; junction bases unmatched: 4. CDR3 loop: CASSEFGTGNTEAFF. The CDR3 coding sequence is TGTGCCAGCAGTGAATTCGGGACAGGCAACACTGAAGCTTTCTTT.

This clonotype was picked up a small number of times. CDR3 bases: TGTGCCAGCAGTTTAGGTCCAGGGGGAACCTACGAGCAGTACTTC. It specifies CASSLGPGGTYEQYF. This sequence joins TRBV12-3 or TRBV12-4 and TRBJ2-7; 7 nucleotides line up with TRBD1. Unmatched junction bases numbered 5, after V lost 1 base and J lost 2 bases. The CDR3 totals 15 residues.

This clonotype appeared a few times. The chain links TRBV27 to TRBJ2-2; perhaps TRBD2 as D (5 bases). CDR1 is MNHEY, CDR2 SMNVEV, per germline (reference sequence). The CDR3 runs 16 residues. The V end was cut by 3 bases, the J end by 4 bases, with 15 bases between. CDR3 residues: CASSFFGSVGTGELFF. The CDR3 region has the DNA TGTGCCAGCAGTTTCTTTGGGAGCGTGGGCACCGGGGAGCTGTTTTTT.

The chain recombines TRBV5-1 with TRBJ2-5, with 9 positions matching TRBD1. The CDR3 has 16 amino acids. Per germline, CDR1 SGHRS and CDR2 YFSETQ. V gave up 4 bases and J gave up 4 bases; unmatched junction bases: 11. The CDR3 coding sequence is TGCGCCAGCAGCCCTAGACAGGGGGGTTTGAGAGAGACCCAGTACTTC. Its translation: CASSPRQGGLRETQYF.

This chain uses TRBV6-2 or TRBV6-3 with TRBJ2-5; TRBD2 matches at 7 bases. The junction had 8 bases not matched to a gene; V was cut back by 2 bases and J by 5 bases. Per germline, CDR1 MNHEY and CDR2 SVGEGT. This CDR3 region has 15 residues. In DNA, the CDR3 is TGTGCCAGCAGTTACGAGGGAGGGATTTGGGAGACCCAGTACTTC. It translates to CASSYEGGIWETQYF.

The chain links TRBV19 to TRBJ2-2; D not certain. CDR3 length: 15 residues. Germline CDR1 reads LNHDA; CDR2 reads SQIVND (reference sequence). V lost 0 bases and J 0 bases, leaving 5 bases between the germline ends. CDR3: CASSIEGPNTGELFF. The CDR3 region has the DNA TGTGCCAGTAGTATAGAGGGCCCGAACACCGGGGAGCTGTTTTTT.

A word on this clonotype: A single base separates this from a much larger clone, so it may be a read error. This chain joins TRBV27 and TRBJ2-1, with 10 bases identical to TRBD2. V shed 7 bases, J shed 10 bases, and the junction held 7 bases outside the gene matches. The CDR3 spans 13 residues. Germline loops: CDR1 MNHEY, CDR2 SMNVEV (reference sequence). This chain's CDR3 is CASTFGTSAEQFF. CDR3 nucleotides: TGTGCCAGCACTTTCGGGACTAGCGCCGAGCAGTTCTTC.